Presented here are 24 T cell receptor beta chains from one specimen sequenced in a study of cytomegalovirus exposure and HLA in healthy donors. Both 60 Vbeta primers and 13 Jbeta primers went into the PCR. Profiled with immunoSEQ multiplex PCR; TCRdb holds only in-frame clones, not every one. The top ten hold approximately 9.9% of the sample, which has 55,000 to 80,000 clones, about three quarters seen once. The sequencing input was PBMCs. These receptors were taken from a man in his forties or fifties in good health and CMV-seronegative.

J is TRBJ1-2 and V is TRBV2; D perhaps matches TRBD1 (5 bases). The V end was cut by 1 base, the J end by 2 bases, with 8 bases between. This CDR3 is 14 amino acids long. Germline V CDR1 and CDR2: SNHLY, FYNNEI. The CDR3 here is CASSEGQNNYGYTF. CDR3 coding DNA: TGTGCCAGCAGTGAAGGACAGAACAACTATGGCTACACCTTC.

In the case of this clone: One end of the junction does not line up with germline, which may come from a read error. Distinct nucleotide sequences in the sample also encode this CDR3. The rearrangement joins TRBV5-1 to TRBJ2-3, with 7 bases matching TRBD2. The CDR3 covers 15 residues. CDR1 SGHRS and CDR2 YFSETQ come from the germline V gene. The CDR3 DNA sequence: TGCGCCAGCAGTTTGGAGGCGGGGGTAACAGATACGCAGTATTTT. It yields the protein CASSLEAGVTDTQYF. Supplemented by reference TRBV5-1 and TRBJ2-3, the full variable domain reads KAGVTQTPRYLIKTRGQQVTLSCSPISGHRSVSWYQQTPGQGLQFLFEYFSETQRNKGNFPGRFSGRQFSNSRSEMNVSTLELGDSALYLCASSLEAGVTDTQYFGPGTRLTVL.

The chain links TRBV11-2 to TRBJ2-5; TRBD1 is a possible D gene (5 bases). V lost 8 bases, J lost 2 bases, and 12 bases lay in between. The CDR3 sequence is 13 residues long. Germline CDR1 reads SGHAT; CDR2 reads FQNNGV. CDR3 in DNA: TGTGCCAGCTCCCAGACAGTTCAAGAGACCCAGTACTTC. Protein product: CASSQTVQETQYF.

Concerning this clone: One end of the junction is discordant with germline, which a read error may explain. The same CDR3 arises from other DNA sequences in this sample as well. V and J are TRBV4-1 and TRBJ2-1; 7 bases agree with TRBD2. CDR3 length: 14 residues. Germline V gene sequence: CDR1 MGHRA, CDR2 YSYEKL. DNA for the CDR3: TGCGCCAGCAGCCTCGCGGGAGACTACAACGAGCAGTTCTTC. It codes for CASSLAGDYNEQFF.

This clone was observed a few times. The chain carries TRBV2 and TRBJ2-7; 8 positions agree with TRBD2. Per the germline V gene, CDR1 is SNHLY and CDR2 is FYNNEI. This CDR3 is built from 12 residues. With 9 bases clipped from V and 4 bases from J, the junction kept 5 bases outside the gene matches. CDR3 in DNA: TGTGCCAGTTACAAGCGGGAGTACGAGCAGTACTTC. Its protein product is CASYKREYEQYF.

This rearrangement joins TRBV6-1 to TRBJ2-1, with a tentative D call TRBD2 (5 bases). Per germline, CDR1 MNHNS and CDR2 SASEGT. CDR3 size: 13 residues. Deletions cut 6 bases from V and 15 bases from J, with 21 bases between. CDR3 in amino acids: CASSLQGGSGWFF. The DNA of the CDR3 is TGTGCCAGCAGCCTACAAGGTGGCTCGGGGTGGTTCTTC.

The chain links TRBV7-3 to TRBJ2-1, with 9 nucleotides matching TRBD2. Germline trimming cut 1 base from V and 6 bases from J; bases unmatched to any gene: 7. CDR1 is SGHTA, CDR2 FQGTGA, per germline. The CDR3 covers 16 residues. The CDR3 nucleotides are TGTGCCAGCAGCTTAAGTATTGCGGGGGGGCGCAATGAGCAGTTCTTC. Amino acid sequence: CASSLSIAGGRNEQFF.

The chain employs TRBV14 and TRBJ2-7; 11 positions agree with TRBD1. J gave up 3 bases and V 2 bases, and 6 bases lay outside the gene matches. The germline V gene encodes CDR1 SGHDN and CDR2 FVKESK. There are 16 residues in the CDR3. DNA for the CDR3: TGTGCCAGCAGCCAAAGGGTCGGGACAGGGGGCTACGAGCAGTACTTC. Amino acids: CASSQRVGTGGYEQYF. The entire variable domain, with the rest obtained from reference TRBV14 and TRBJ2-7, is as follows: EAGVTQFPSHSVIEKGQTVTLRCDPISGHDNLYWYRRVMGKEIKFLLHFVKESKQDESGMPNNRFLAERTGGTYSTLKVQPAELEDSGVYFCASSQRVGTGGYEQYFGPGTRLTVT.

The chain uses TRBV7-2 and TRBJ2-7; 9 nucleotides match TRBD2. Losses at the gene ends were 5 bases for V and 6 bases for J; bases not matched to a gene: 11. CDR1 and CDR2 from the germline V gene are SGHTA and FQGNSA. The CDR3 totals 15 residues. CDR3 nucleotides: TGTGCCAGCAGCCCCGCGGGTAGCGGGAGTTCCGAGCAGTACTTC. This encodes CASSPAGSGSSEQYF.

The chain joins TRBV28 to TRBJ1-3; the D gene is possibly TRBD1 (6 bases). V was clipped by 6 bases and J by 0 bases, with 9 bases between them. This CDR3 is built from 14 residues. Germline V lookup: CDR1 MDHEN, CDR2 SYDVKM. This CDR3 is CASSTTGSGNTIYF. The CDR3 bases are TGTGCCAGCAGCACGACAGGCTCTGGAAACACCATATATTTT.

The V call is TRBV18, the J call TRBJ2-2; D ambiguous. The V and J ends lost 1 base and 1 base respectively, with 10 bases between them. This CDR3 spans 16 amino acids. Germline CDR1 reads KGHSH; CDR2 reads LQKENI. CDR3 protein: CASSPLPRLNTGELFF. In DNA form, the CDR3 reads TGTGCCAGCTCACCACTTCCCAGGCTGAACACCGGGGAGCTGTTTTTT.

The chain joins TRBV9 to TRBJ2-1, with 11 bases lining up with TRBD2. V was clipped by 0 bases and J by 2 bases; unmatched bases: 1. The CDR3 has 16 amino acids. CDR1 and CDR2 (germline): SGDLS, YYNGEE. The CDR3 region is CASSVAGLAAYNEQFF. The CDR3 DNA follows: TGTGCCAGCAGCGTAGCGGGACTAGCGGCCTACAATGAGCAGTTCTTC.

In its sample, this clone was seen once. V usage is TRBV7-9 and J usage is TRBJ2-5, with D unclear. Germline V CDR1 and CDR2: SEHNR, FQNEAQ (reference sequence). V gave up 5 bases and J gave up 0 bases, with 7 bases separating them. This CDR3 comprises 13 residues. The DNA for the CDR3 is TGTGCCAGCAGCCTCAGGTACCAAGAGACCCAGTACTTC. Its protein product is CASSLRYQETQYF. Complete variable domain (other parts from reference TRBV7-9 and TRBJ2-5): DTGVSQNPRHKITKRGQNVTFRCDPISEHNRLYWYRQTLGQGPEFLTYFQNEAQLEKSRLLSDRFSAERPKGSFSTLEIQRTEQGDSAMYLCASSLRYQETQYFGPGTRLLVL.

The rearrangement links TRBV27 to TRBJ2-5; 7 bases align to TRBD1. The J call may be wrong; the DNA end is better matched by TRBJ2-7. The CDR3 contains 14 residues. CDR1 and CDR2 (germline): MNHEY, SMNVEV (reference sequence). The CDR3 bases are TGTGCCAGCAGTTTCCGGGACAGCTCCTACGAGCAGTACTTC. This gives the protein CASSFRDSSYEQYF.

The rearrangement uses TRBV5-6 and TRBJ2-5, with D unresolved. The DNA end is more similar to TRBJ2-7, so the J call may be wrong. The CDR3 is 15 residues long. The germline V gene has CDR1 SGHDT and CDR2 YYEEEE. CDR3 loop: CASSSGLQPDYEQYF. CDR3 nucleotide sequence: TGTGCCAGCAGCAGTGGGCTCCAGCCAGACTACGAGCAGTACTTC.

V and J are TRBV2 and TRBJ2-1; D gene uncertain. Trimming shortened V by 4 bases and J by 5 bases, and 12 bases separated the two germline ends. Germline-derived CDR1 and CDR2 are SNHLY and FYNNEI. The CDR3 extends over 14 amino acids. CDR3 in amino acids: CASSATSVNNEQFF. The CDR3 nucleotides read TGTGCCAGCAGTGCAACCTCGGTAAACAATGAGCAGTTCTTC. The full variable domain, in which reference TRBV2 and TRBJ2-1 provide the parts outside the CDR3, is EPEVTQTPSHQVTQMGQEVILRCVPISNHLYFYWYRQILGQKVEFLVSFYNNEISEKSEIFDDQFSVERPDGSNFTLKIRSTKLEDSAMYFCASSATSVNNEQFFGPGTRLTVL.

This clone has just a few counts. This chain uses TRBV9 with TRBJ2-3; tentative D call: TRBD1 (6 bases). Trimming removed 3 bases at V and 8 bases at J, with 19 bases between. The CDR3 is 15 residues long. Germline V CDR1 and CDR2: SGDLS, YYNGEE. The chain's CDR3 is CASSAQGMGSVTQYF. The CDR3 coding sequence is TGTGCCAGCAGCGCACAGGGTATGGGGTCGGTTACGCAGTATTTT.

The rearrangement joins TRBV7-2 to TRBJ2-1, with 10 bases fitting TRBD2. Germline V CDR1 and CDR2: SGHTA, FQGNSA. This CDR3 contains 16 residues. J was trimmed by 9 bases and V by 2 bases; bases with no gene match: 10. The CDR3 loop is CASSLRLAGAVGEQFF. The DNA of the CDR3 is TGTGCCAGCAGCTTAAGGCTAGCGGGGGCGGTAGGTGAGCAGTTCTTC.

As regards this clone: No conserved phenylalanine or tryptophan ends this CDR3, so it is likely a read error. The chain has TRBV7-3 and TRBJ2-7, with 8 bases matching TRBD2. The CDR3 spans 14 residues. V gave up 5 bases and J gave up 3 bases; unmatched junction bases: 6. Germline V gene lookup returns CDR1 SGHTA and CDR2 FQGTGA. CDR3 in DNA: TGTGCCAGCAGCCCTACGGGGGGGGGCTACGAGCAGTACCTC. Translated, it gives CASSPTGGGYEQYL.

About this clone itself: Germline and junction disagree at one end, which may indicate a read error. The chain is built from TRBV7-9 and TRBJ2-2; 14 nucleotides line up with TRBD2. Germline lookup yields CDR1 SEHNR and CDR2 FQNEAQ (reference sequence). The CDR3 is made up of 19 amino acids. DNA for the CDR3: TGTTCCAGCAGCCCGCCGGGACTAGCGGGAGTGGTGAACACCGGGGAGCTGTTTTTT. Translating it yields CSSSPPGLAGVVNTGELFF.

The chain carries TRBV25-1 and TRBJ2-5, with no clear D. This CDR3 is 13 amino acids long. Per the germline V gene, CDR1 is MGHDK and CDR2 is SYGVNS. Trimming removed 5 bases from V and 5 bases from J, with 12 bases in between. CDR3 nucleotide sequence: TGTGCCAGCAGTTCGGCCCTGGGCGAGACCCAGTACTTC. It translates to CASSSALGETQYF.

The rearrangement links TRBV6-1 to TRBJ1-1; no firm D call. Germline-derived CDR1 and CDR2 are MNHNS and SASEGT. V lost 2 bases and J 0 bases, leaving 10 bases between the germline ends. The CDR3 spans 15 residues. For the CDR3, the DNA is TGTGCCAGCAGTGAATTAACGAGTATGAACACTGAAGCTTTCTTT. Residues: CASSELTSMNTEAFF.

The chain has TRBV5-4 and TRBJ1-2; D ambiguous. CDR1 and CDR2 (germline): SGHNT, YYREEE (reference sequence). This CDR3 is built from 13 residues. Trimming pared 0 bases from V and 4 bases from J, leaving 7 bases between. The CDR3 sequence: CASSLEQTYGYTF. DNA for the CDR3: TGTGCCAGCAGCTTGGAACAGACCTATGGCTACACCTTC.

The chain joins TRBV29-1 to TRBJ2-1, with D unresolved. This CDR3 comprises 11 residues. Trimming pared 0 bases from V and 7 bases from J, leaving 4 bases between. The germline gives CDR1 SQVTM, CDR2 ANQGSEA. CDR3: CSVEERNEQFF. In DNA form, the CDR3 reads TGCAGCGTTGAAGAGAGAAATGAGCAGTTCTTC.